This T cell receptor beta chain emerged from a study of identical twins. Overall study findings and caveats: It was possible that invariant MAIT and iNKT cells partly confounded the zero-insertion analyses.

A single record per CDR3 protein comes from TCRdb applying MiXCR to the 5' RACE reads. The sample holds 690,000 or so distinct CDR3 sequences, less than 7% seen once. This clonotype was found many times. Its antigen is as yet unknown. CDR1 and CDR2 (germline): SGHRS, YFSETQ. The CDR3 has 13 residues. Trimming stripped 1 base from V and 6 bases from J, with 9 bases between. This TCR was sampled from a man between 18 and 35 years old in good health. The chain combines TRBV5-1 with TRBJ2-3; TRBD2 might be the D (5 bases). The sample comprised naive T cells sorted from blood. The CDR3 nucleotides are TGCGCCAGCAGCTTGAGGAGGCTGGATACGCAGTATTTT. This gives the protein CASSLRRLDTQYF.